This T cell receptor (beta chain) comes out of a study of cytomegalovirus exposure and HLA in healthy donors. In the PCR, 60 Vbeta and 13 Jbeta primers were used. TCRdb keeps only in-frame clones here, not all; method: immunoSEQ multiplex PCR. This table holds about 150,000 clones, around 80% found once. Material: PBMCs. This TCR came from a man aged 40-55 years in good health and CMV-seropositive.

The CDR3 nucleotides are TGTGCCAGCAGCTCTACCCCAGGGGCAACTAATGAAAAACTGTTTTTT. Its translation is CASSSTPGATNEKLFF. This chain connects TRBV13 to TRBJ1-4, with D perhaps TRBD1 (6 bases). The V end lost 4 bases, the J end lost 0 bases, and 12 bases lay between the germline ends. The CDR3 spans 16 residues. Germline CDR1 and CDR2: PRHDT and FYEKMQ (reference sequence).